This T cell receptor beta chain derives from a study of blood T cell repertoires in COVID-19 (dated by TCRdb to about 2020). About the study as a whole: Samples from collaborators originated in the United States, Italy and Spain and spanned both the acute and convalescent phases of COVID-19. The repertoires were released in a freely available public database intended as a resource for research on the immune response to SARS-CoV-2. The prospective study material was composed of cDNA or gDNA derived from T cells, B-cell-depleted T cells, or PBMCs. The dataset comprised deeply sampled blood TCRbeta repertoires from subjects exposed to, actively infected with, or recovered from COVID-19. Nearly every sample came with metadata listing a de-identified subject ID, COVID-19 status, age in years and sex. Samples were obtained from the ongoing ImmuneRACE study (first 160 participants) and from about 1,300 subjects provided by 6 global collaborators. HLA class I and class II types, where available, came from metadata supplied by the sample provider rather than from assay-based typing. The study at large found these results: The amount of clinical and demographic metadata varied by source and participant and was provided uncurated.

Collaborating institutions collected whole blood in K2EDTA tubes following their own protocols. Collaborator samples were shipped for TCRbeta analysis as frozen whole blood, isolated PBMCs, or DNA extracted from either sample type. Reading from cysteine to phenylalanine, the CDR3 counts 16 amino acids. The read is trimmed to its CDR3 DNA, 48 bases read in frame from base 1. Per the germline V gene (reference sequence), MNHNY is the CDR1 and SVGAGI is the CDR2. V drops 3 bases and J drops 1 base, leaving 15 bases in between. TCRbeta CDR3 regions were amplified from genomic DNA using the immunoSEQ Assay, a bias-controlled multiplex PCR. The source study handled its data this way. The number of nucleated cells in each sample was estimated from the amplification of reference gene primers within the assay. Sequence reads were collapsed and filtered to measure the absolute abundance of every unique TCRbeta CDR3 rearrangement. For each sample, productive Simpson clonality was calculated as the square root of Simpson's diversity index over productive rearrangements. Entries here come from immuneACCESS through TCRdb and include only in-frame sequences with V and J called. Some clones fail to appear in such tables; in the studies checked, an unresolved V gene covers under half of the shortfall, and the cause of the remainder is unknown. That table is the source of V, J and clone size, and D and trimming were worked out from the DNA. The table for this sample lists 40,000 to 45,000 clones; 80% to 90% of them were counted only once. More than 5% of the sample lies in the top ten.

As to this clone: Its antigen is currently not known. Nothing much larger sits one base from this clone, and base qualities are not available.

What was sequenced was peripheral blood. This receptor was identified in a human donor in a cohort sampled during active COVID-19. This chain is built from TRBV6-6 and TRBJ1-2; too little of a D gene remains to name it. The CDR3 protein: CASSYTSADLNYGYTF. The bases are TGTGCCAGCAGTTATACATCCGCGGATCTTAACTATGGCTACACCTTC.